This TCR beta chain was captured in a study of cytomegalovirus exposure and HLA in healthy donors. This clone came up once. The antigen is not known. Vbeta (60) and Jbeta (13) primers were used in the PCR. Assay: immunoSEQ multiplex PCR; the TCRdb copy retains only in-frame clones and omits some. Of approximately 86,000 clones listed, roughly 70% are singletons. Germline V CDR1 and CDR2: MNHEY, SMNVEV (reference sequence). V lost 2 bases to trimming and J lost 4 bases, with 5 bases between them. This CDR3 comprises 12 residues. Study-level findings and limits: The authors later found TCR association rates varying by HLA locus, with DRB1 most and HLA-C fewest. Donor immune exposure was known only as CMV serostatus.

The clonotype originates from a man aged 35-49 years in good health and CMV-seronegative. Sequencing was performed on PBMCs. J is TRBJ1-2 and V is TRBV27; D perhaps matches TRBD1 (5 bases). CDR3 sequence (DNA): TGTGCCAGCAGTTTAAGGGGCTATGGCTACACCTTC. Translating gives CASSLRGYGYTF.